A selection of T cell receptor beta chains follows, all from one sample in a study of T cells in tuberculosis. Profiling relied on immunoSEQ multiplex PCR, and the TCRdb table lists in-frame clones only, not all of them. The sample lists roughly 41,000 clones; around 92% were seen once. The sequenced material came from PBMCs. Every receptor here comes from a donor between 10 and 29 years old with latent tuberculosis or without tuberculosis infection. Some clones in this sample may be carry-over from other donors' samples. The CDR3 runs from the conserved cysteine through the conserved F or W. The order of the fields is J gene, V gene, CDR3 protein.

TRBJ1-6	TRBV4-3	CASSQNQDSPLHF
TRBJ1-2	TRBV4-1	CASSRMWGANYGYTF
TRBJ1-6	TRBV7-9	CAYQSPPPFSPLHF
TRBJ1-1	TRBV19	CASSTDRGTEAFF
TRBJ2-3	TRBV4-2	CASSQGSGGGDTQYF
TRBJ1-4	TRBV6-9	CASSYDGGPTNEKLFF
TRBJ2-7	TRBV29-1	CSVAHDRGVFYEQYF
TRBJ1-5	TRBV19	CASKRTGDQPQHF
TRBJ2-2	TRBV5-1	CASSLVGTEDTGELFF
TRBJ2-2	TRBV5-4	CASSLQGEDTGELFF
TRBJ2-7	TRBV4-3	CASSQGFATTTYEQYF
TRBJ1-1	TRBV5-1	CASSFGTGETEAFF
TRBJ1-1	TRBV7-9	CASSFPHRGQTEAFF
TRBJ2-2	TRBV2	CASSRKTGIGELFF
TRBJ1-5	TRBV6-6	CASWQAGSNQPQHF
TRBJ1-5	TRBV6-4	CASSGTRGVISNQPQHF
TRBJ1-1	TRBV19	CASSRDSNTEAFF
TRBJ1-2	TRBV11-2	CASSTLRTANYYGYTF
TRBJ1-3	TRBV14	CASSQTAGNTIYF
TRBJ2-7	TRBV6-5	CASSYSAGQGANEQYF
TRBJ1-5	TRBV19	CASSRGPLNQPQHF
TRBJ1-4	TRBV6-1	CASSPRDSRDEKLFF
TRBJ1-6	TRBV28	CASSPGGTSRSYNSPLHF
TRBJ1-2	TRBV19	CASSPYRDISLWGYTF
TRBJ2-5	TRBV5-1	CASSLATGGQYF
TRBJ1-1	TRBV7-8	CASTVNTEAFF